This T cell receptor (beta chain) is from a study of T cell repertoires in cytomegalovirus infection. The study's findings and limits: Identification of carriers of CMV plus the relevant HLA was achieved through cumulative public TCR beta family frequency.

TCRdb reanalysed the reads using MiXCR and keeps one entry per CDR3 protein. The data hold fewer than 950,000 distinct CDR3 sequences, with approximately 29% observed a single time. As for this clonotype: Its antigen is unknown.

Trimming cost V 4 bases and J 0 bases; bases outside gene matches: 5. Germline V CDR1 and CDR2: SGHRS, YFSETQ. The CDR3 covers 16 residues. V is TRBV5-1 and J is TRBJ1-2; 11 nucleotides line up with TRBD1. The origin of this receptor is a human donor in good health (CMV status not recorded). Some clones in this sample may be carry-over from other donors' samples. Here the sequenced sample was cultured CD8+ T cells from PBMCs, taken from culture after CMV antigen stimulation. The DNA of the CDR3 is TGCGCCAGCAGCCACGGGACAGGGGGAGCTAACTATGGCTACACCTTC. This gives the protein CASSHGTGGANYGYTF.